These 24 T cell receptor beta chains were sequenced from one sample in a study of blood T cells in healthy people across ages. The use of a sample-barcoded 5' primer and a J-beta primer mix characterized a second PCR of roughly 7 to 11 cycles. MiXCR, applied by TCRdb to the 5' RACE reads, yields one record per CDR3 protein. Among about 1.8 million distinct CDR3 sequences listed, around 50% were seen once. The source material was blood. These receptors were obtained from a woman in her thirties or forties in good health.

The rearrangement links TRBV12-3 or TRBV12-4 to TRBJ2-7, with 13 bases aligning to TRBD2. With V trimmed by 8 bases and J by 10 bases, 14 bases remained unmatched. The CDR3 extends over 15 amino acids. CDR3 in amino acids: CASRRTSGGTRIQYF. The DNA for the CDR3 is TGTGCCAGCCGAAGGACTAGCGGGGGAACGAGGATCCAGTACTTC.

The CDR3 nucleotides are TGTGCCAGCTCACAAGGGACTAGCGGGACCGGACATTCCCAGTACTTC. This encodes CASSQGTSGTGHSQYF. J is TRBJ2-5 and V is TRBV18; 13 bases line up with TRBD2. CDR3 length: 16 residues. The V gene's germline CDR1 is KGHSH and CDR2 LQKENI. V shed 4 bases, J shed 9 bases, and the junction held 11 bases outside the gene matches.

For this clonotype: One junction end does not reproduce the germline sequence, and a read error may be involved. This chain joins TRBV7-7 and TRBJ2-7, with 9 bases identical to TRBD2. Germline loops: CDR1 SSHAT, CDR2 FNYEAQ (reference sequence). The CDR3 extends over 15 amino acids. The CDR3 reads CASSLTSGLGNEQYF. CDR3 nucleotides: TGTGCTAGCAGCTTAACTAGCGGGCTCGGCAATGAGCAGTACTTC. Full variable domain (outside the CDR3, taken from reference TRBV7-7 and TRBJ2-7): GAGVSQSPRYKVTKRGQDVTLRCDPISSHATLYWYQQALGQGPEFLTYFNYEAQPDKSGLPSDRFSAERPEGSISTLTIQRTEQRDSAMYRCASSLTSGLGNEQYFGPGTRLTVT.

This clonotype came up a few times. The CDR3 here is CSAPSWGPGNEQFF. DNA for the CDR3: TGCAGCGCCCCTAGTTGGGGCCCGGGGAATGAGCAGTTCTTC. V is TRBV29-1 and J is TRBJ2-1; D might be TRBD1 or TRBD2, each matching 5 bases. The germline gives CDR1 SQVTM, CDR2 ANQGSEA. The CDR3 consists of 14 residues. V lost 7 bases to trimming and J lost 7 bases, with 20 bases between them.

This rearrangement joins TRBV20-1 to TRBJ2-6; D uncertain. Germline CDR1 is DFQATT and CDR2 is SNEGSKA (reference sequence). V lost 3 bases to trimming and J lost 5 bases, with 5 bases between them. The length of the CDR3 is 12 residues. The DNA of the CDR3 is TGCAGTGCTAGGGTATGGGCCAACGTCCTGACTTTC. Translated: CSARVWANVLTF.

About this clonotype: The junction departs from germline at one end; a sequencing error may be responsible. The chain carries TRBV4-1 and TRBJ2-5; TRBD1 matches 10 bases. CDR3 length: 14 amino acids. Germline CDR1 MGHRA, CDR2 YSYEKL. The CDR3 DNA sequence: TGCGCCAGCAGCCAAGGAGGGACAGGGGAGACCCGGTACTTC. Amino acid sequence: CASSQGGTGETRYF.

The rearrangement links TRBV4-1 to TRBJ2-1; TRBD2 agrees at 8 bases. V gave up 4 bases and J gave up 3 bases; unmatched junction bases: 11. Germline-derived CDR1 and CDR2 are MGHRA and YSYEKL. The CDR3 extends over 17 amino acids. The CDR3 DNA reads as TGCGCCAGCAGCCCTACTGGGGGGACTAGACTCTACAATGAGCAGTTCTTC. Residues: CASSPTGGTRLYNEQFF.

This clonotype was seen just once. The chain couples TRBV7-2 to TRBJ1-2; no clear D. CDR1 and CDR2 from the germline V gene are SGHTA and FQGNSA. CDR3 length: 15 residues. Between the trimmed V and J ends, which lost 1 base and 6 bases, there was a span of 15 bases. The chain's CDR3 is CASSLGAKLNDGYTF. The CDR3 nucleotides are TGTGCCAGCAGCTTAGGCGCCAAACTGAATGATGGCTACACCTTC.

A few counts support this clonotype. The V gene is TRBV20-1, the J gene TRBJ1-6; D not certain. V was cut by 5 bases and J by 3 bases, with 5 bases left in between. This CDR3 has 12 amino acids. CDR1 and CDR2 from the germline V gene are DFQATT and SNEGSKA (reference sequence). The CDR3 reads CSAASYNSPLHF. CDR3 DNA: TGCAGTGCTGCAAGCTATAATTCACCCCTCCACTTT.

Remarks on this clonotype: A read error may account for a junction end that differs from germline. The gene calls are TRBV28 and TRBJ2-7; D might be TRBD2 (7 bases). The closer fit of TRBJ2-5 to the DNA end suggests the J call may be wrong. Germline V gene lookup returns CDR1 MDHEN and CDR2 SYDVKM. The CDR3 length is 17 residues. CDR3 in DNA: TGTACCAGCAGTTTCCCCCTTACGGCGGGGGCGCGAGAGACCCAGTACTTC. Translating gives CTSSFPLTAGARETQYF.

The chain employs TRBV3-1 and TRBJ2-7; D gene uncertain. Germline V gives CDR1 LGHDT, CDR2 YNNKEL (reference sequence). V was trimmed by 5 bases and J by 5 bases, leaving 13 bases between them. The CDR3 is 13 amino acids. The CDR3 sequence: CASSSQLIHEQYF. CDR3 nucleotide sequence: TGTGCCAGCAGCTCACAGCTTATACACGAGCAGTACTTC.

As to this clonotype: A junction end diverges from the germline sequence, so it may reflect a read error. V gene TRBV2 combines with J gene TRBJ1-5; D is unresolved. Germline V CDR1 and CDR2: SNHLY, FYNNEI. The CDR3 is 11 residues long. This chain's CDR3 is CACSEGPSRHF. As DNA, the CDR3 is TGTGCCTGCAGTGAAGGCCCCTCCCGGCATTTT.

V and J are TRBV28 and TRBJ2-7, with 7 bases lining up with TRBD2. Per the germline V gene, CDR1 is MDHEN and CDR2 is SYDVKM. Trimming at V came to 3 bases and at J to 4 bases, leaving 9 bases not matched to a gene. The CDR3 runs 15 residues. The CDR3 reads CASSFLGEGLYEQYF. For the CDR3, the DNA is TGTGCCAGCAGTTTCTTAGGGGAGGGATTGTACGAGCAGTACTTC.

This clonotype was seen a handful of times. The chain is built from TRBV7-9 and TRBJ2-5, with D tentatively TRBD1 (5 bases). CDR1 is SEHNR, CDR2 FQNEAQ, per germline (reference sequence). The CDR3 runs 13 residues. The V end was cut by 3 bases, the J end by 5 bases, with 10 bases between. The DNA for the CDR3 is TGTGCCAGCAGCTTGCGGTACAGGGAGACCCAGTACTTC. The encoded protein is CASSLRYRETQYF.

This clonotype was counted a few times. The chain has TRBV6-5 and TRBJ2-1, with 13 bases identical to TRBD2. The CDR3 runs 16 residues. In germline, CDR1 is MNHEY, CDR2 SVGAGI. V shed 2 bases and J 7 bases; nucleotides not matched to a gene: 5. The CDR3 DNA is TGTGCCAGCAGTTACCCGACTAGCGGGGGGTTGAATGAGCAGTTCTTC. Translating gives CASSYPTSGGLNEQFF.

The chain is built from TRBV6-1 and TRBJ2-5; 7 bases align to TRBD1. Germline assignment: CDR1 MNHNS and CDR2 SASEGT. The CDR3 contains 15 residues. The V gene end was trimmed by 2 bases and the J gene end by 5 bases; junction bases not matched to a gene: 8. The CDR3: CASSEWDGTVETQYF. The DNA of the CDR3 is TGTGCCAGCAGTGAATGGGATGGGACAGTTGAGACCCAGTACTTC.

The chain uses TRBV6-2 or TRBV6-3 and TRBJ2-4, with 7 bases lining up with TRBD1. The J call may not be correct, given that the DNA end is closer to TRBJ2-7. CDR1 is MNHEY, CDR2 SVGEGT, per germline. This CDR3 comprises 15 residues. The CDR3 loop reads CASSNRGIPLDEQYF. CDR3 nucleotides: TGTGCCAGCAGTAACAGGGGTATTCCCCTAGACGAGCAGTACTTC.

The genes are TRBV28 and TRBJ2-1, with D maybe TRBD1 (5 bases). Looked up from germline, CDR1 is MDHEN and CDR2 is SYDVKM. V was cut by 6 bases and J by 7 bases, with 13 bases left in between. The CDR3 covers 13 residues. CDR3 DNA sequence: TGTGCCAGCAGCCCCCGACCAGGGAATGAGCAGTTCTTC. This encodes CASSPRPGNEQFF.

This clonotype was seen a handful of times. The chain recombines TRBV10-3 with TRBJ2-1; 8 bases match TRBD2. Germline lookup yields CDR1 ENHRY and CDR2 SYGVKD. The V gene end was trimmed by 4 bases and the J gene end by 4 bases; junction bases not matched to a gene: 3. This CDR3 region has 14 residues. The CDR3 DNA reads TGTGCCATCAGTGGATTAGCGGGATACAATGAGCAGTTCTTC. This sequence encodes CAISGLAGYNEQFF.

This clonotype was counted between two and nine times. The V and J genes are TRBV13 and TRBJ2-5; D is unclear. The CDR3 length is 14 residues. Trimming pared 3 bases from V and 0 bases from J, leaving 8 bases between. Germline CDR1 PRHDT, CDR2 FYEKMQ (reference sequence). The DNA for the CDR3 is TGTGCCAGCAGCTTTCGGGCGGACCAAGAGACCCAGTACTTC. Protein product: CASSFRADQETQYF.

This chain connects TRBV11-2 to TRBJ2-7; D is possibly TRBD2 (5 bases). V lost 1 base and J lost 2, with 12 bases in between. Germline V gene lookup returns CDR1 SGHAT and CDR2 FQNNGV. The CDR3 runs to 15 residues. Written as DNA, the CDR3 is TGTGCCAGCAGCTTAGTTACAGCGGCGACCTACGAGCAGTACTTC. Protein sequence: CASSLVTAATYEQYF.

V is TRBV12-3 or TRBV12-4 and J is TRBJ1-6; 8 bases line up with TRBD1. The CDR3 loop spans 15 amino acids. With 6 bases clipped from V and 7 bases from J, the junction kept 8 bases outside the gene matches. CDR3 nucleotide sequence: TGTGCCAGCAGGCCTTTCAGGGGGCAAAATTCACCCCTCCACTTT. Residues: CASRPFRGQNSPLHF.

The chain recombines TRBV29-1 with TRBJ2-1; no reliable D call. The CDR3 sequence is 13 residues long. The V and J ends lost 4 bases and 2 bases respectively, with 9 bases between them. Germline CDR1 is SQVTM and CDR2 is ANQGSEA. CDR3 sequence reads: CSVVPGTYNEQFF. CDR3 bases: TGCAGCGTTGTCCCAGGAACCTACAATGAGCAGTTCTTC.

The chain links TRBV6-5 to TRBJ2-1; no firm D call. V dropped 0 bases and J dropped 5 bases, with 11 bases sitting between them. The CDR3 is 15 amino acids. Germline loops: CDR1 MNHEY, CDR2 SVGAGI. The CDR3 region is CASSYSIVRHNEQFF. For the CDR3, the DNA is TGTGCCAGCAGTTACTCGATAGTGAGACACAATGAGCAGTTCTTC.